This T cell receptor beta chain derives from a study of blood T cell repertoires in COVID-19. Study background: Both acute and convalescent COVID-19 samples were obtained from the United States, Italy and Spain. T cells, B-cell-depleted T cells, or PBMCs provided the cDNA or gDNA that served as material.

The CDR3 consists of 16 residues. Trimming took off 2 bases at V and 6 bases at J, with 17 bases between the two ends. The germline gives CDR1 MDHEN, CDR2 SYDVKM. In the authors' workflow: Estimation of nucleated cell counts relied on the amplification of reference gene primers. Clones were sequenced by immunoSEQ multiplex PCR, and TCRdb holds only the in-frame ones, with some missing. V, J and clone size derive from that table, while D and trimming were established from the DNA sequence. The sample has over 80,000 clones, 87% seen once. The clonotype was recovered from a human donor in a cohort sampled during active COVID-19. The sequencing input was peripheral blood. The chain joins TRBV28 to TRBJ1-5; D is unresolved. This chain's CDR3 is CASSLPEGGKSQPQHF. In DNA, the CDR3 is TGTGCCAGCAGTTTACCCGAGGGAGGGAAAAGTCAGCCCCAGCATTTT.